This T cell receptor beta chain was captured in a study of shared clonotypes between healthy human individuals. Study-level findings and limits: Genetic and exposure-history diversity was limited by the small donor number.

TCRdb's copy holds only in-frame clones and misses some; the assay was immunoSEQ multiplex PCR. The sample shows 2 million to 2.5 million clones, 90% to 97% of them seen only once. The CDR3 has 18 amino acids. Germline V gene sequence: CDR1 LGHNA, CDR2 YSLEER. Trimming stripped 0 bases from V and 7 bases from J, with 22 bases between. As regards this clone: No antigen is known for it.

Material: naive CD4+ T cells sorted from blood. Indicated subset: CD45RA+ positively selected. The TCR sequence derives from a man between 18 and 35 years old in good health. The rearrangement links TRBV4-3 to TRBJ2-1, with D maybe TRBD2 (6 bases). The CDR3 region is CASSQDHTSYESRNEQFF. The CDR3 DNA sequence: TGCGCCAGCAGCCAAGATCACACTAGCTACGAGAGTAGGAATGAGCAGTTCTTC.